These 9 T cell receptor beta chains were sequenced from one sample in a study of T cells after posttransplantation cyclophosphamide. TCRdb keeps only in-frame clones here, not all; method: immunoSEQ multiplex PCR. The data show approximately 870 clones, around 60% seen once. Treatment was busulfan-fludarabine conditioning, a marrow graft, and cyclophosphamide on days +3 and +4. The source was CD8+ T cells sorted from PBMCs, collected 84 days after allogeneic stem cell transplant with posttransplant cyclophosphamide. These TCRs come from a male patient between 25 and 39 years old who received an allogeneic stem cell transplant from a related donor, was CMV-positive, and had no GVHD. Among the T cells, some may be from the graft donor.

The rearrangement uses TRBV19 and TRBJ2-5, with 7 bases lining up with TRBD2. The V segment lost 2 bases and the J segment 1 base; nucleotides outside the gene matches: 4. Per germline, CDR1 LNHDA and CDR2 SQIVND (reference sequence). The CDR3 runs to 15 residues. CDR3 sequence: CASSIWGGVQETQYF. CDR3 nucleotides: TGTGCCAGTAGTATATGGGGGGGAGTCCAAGAGACCCAGTACTTC.

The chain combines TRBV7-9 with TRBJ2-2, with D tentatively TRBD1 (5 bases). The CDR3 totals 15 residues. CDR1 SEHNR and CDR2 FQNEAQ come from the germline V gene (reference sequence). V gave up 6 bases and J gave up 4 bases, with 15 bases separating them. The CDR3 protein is CASSPDRLSTGELFF. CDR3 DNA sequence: TGTGCCAGCAGTCCAGACAGACTCTCCACCGGGGAGCTGTTTTTT.

The CDR3 coding sequence is TGTGCCACCACATGGGGGGGGACCCAGTACTTC. This sequence encodes CATTWGGTQYF. The chain joins TRBV27 to TRBJ2-5; 7 bases line up with TRBD2. The CDR3 is 11 residues long. The V and J ends lost 10 bases and 7 bases, in that order; junction bases with no gene match: 6. Germline values: CDR1 MNHEY, CDR2 SMNVEV (reference sequence).

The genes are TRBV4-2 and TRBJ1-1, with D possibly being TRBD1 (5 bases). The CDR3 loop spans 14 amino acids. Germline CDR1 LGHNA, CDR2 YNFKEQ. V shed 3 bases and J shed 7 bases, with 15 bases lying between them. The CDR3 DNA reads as TGTGCCAGCAGCCAGACCGGGGGGGTGGATGAAGCTTTCTTT. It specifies CASSQTGGVDEAFF.

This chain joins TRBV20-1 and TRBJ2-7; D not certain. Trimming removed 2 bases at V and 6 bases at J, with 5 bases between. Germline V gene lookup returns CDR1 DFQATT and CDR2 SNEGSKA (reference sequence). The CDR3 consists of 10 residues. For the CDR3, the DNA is TGCAGTGCTAGATCACTCGAGCAGTACTTC. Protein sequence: CSARSLEQYF.

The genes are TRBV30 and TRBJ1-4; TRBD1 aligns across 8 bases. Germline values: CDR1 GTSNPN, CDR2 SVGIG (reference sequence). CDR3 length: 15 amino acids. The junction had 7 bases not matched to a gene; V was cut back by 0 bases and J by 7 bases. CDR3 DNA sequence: TGTGCCTGGAGTGTGGTCAGGGGGCCGAGTGAAAAACTGTTTTTT. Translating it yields CAWSVVRGPSEKLFF.

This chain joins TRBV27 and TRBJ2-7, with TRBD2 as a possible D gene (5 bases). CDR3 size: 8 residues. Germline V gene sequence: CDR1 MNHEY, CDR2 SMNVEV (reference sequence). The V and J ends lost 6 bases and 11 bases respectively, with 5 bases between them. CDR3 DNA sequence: TGTGCCAGCAGGGAGGAGTACTTC. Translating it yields CASREEYF.

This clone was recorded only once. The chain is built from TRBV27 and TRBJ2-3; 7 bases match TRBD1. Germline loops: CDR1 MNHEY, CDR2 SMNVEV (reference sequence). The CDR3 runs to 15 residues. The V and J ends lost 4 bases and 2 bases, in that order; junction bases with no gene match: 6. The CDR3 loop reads CASSYRDRHTDTQYF. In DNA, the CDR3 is TGTGCCAGCAGTTACCGGGACAGACACACAGATACGCAGTATTTT.

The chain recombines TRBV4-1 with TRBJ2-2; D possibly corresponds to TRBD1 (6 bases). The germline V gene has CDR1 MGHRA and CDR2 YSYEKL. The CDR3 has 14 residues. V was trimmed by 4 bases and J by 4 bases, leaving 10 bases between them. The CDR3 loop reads CASSRTGRTGELFF. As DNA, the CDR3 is TGCGCCAGCAGCCGTACAGGGCGCACCGGGGAGCTGTTTTTT.